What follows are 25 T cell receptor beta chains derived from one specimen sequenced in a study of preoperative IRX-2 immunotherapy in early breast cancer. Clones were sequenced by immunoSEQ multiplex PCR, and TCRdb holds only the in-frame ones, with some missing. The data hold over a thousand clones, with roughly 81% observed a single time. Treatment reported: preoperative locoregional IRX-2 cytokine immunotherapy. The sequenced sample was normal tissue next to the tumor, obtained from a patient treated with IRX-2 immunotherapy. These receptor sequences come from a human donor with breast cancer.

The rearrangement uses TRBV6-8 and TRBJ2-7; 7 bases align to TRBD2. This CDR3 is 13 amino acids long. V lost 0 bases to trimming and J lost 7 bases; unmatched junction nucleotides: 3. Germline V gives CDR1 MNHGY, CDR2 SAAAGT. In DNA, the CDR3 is TGTGCCAGCAGTTACTCCCTGGGGGGGGAGCAGTACTTC. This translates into CASSYSLGGEQYF.

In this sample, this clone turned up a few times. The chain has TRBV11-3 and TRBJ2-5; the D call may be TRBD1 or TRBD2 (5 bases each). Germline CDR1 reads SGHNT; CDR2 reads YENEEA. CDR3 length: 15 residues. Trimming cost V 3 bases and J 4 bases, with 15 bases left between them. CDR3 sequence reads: CASSLSSGRRETQYF. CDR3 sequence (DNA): TGTGCCAGCAGCTTGTCGTCAGGGAGAAGAGAGACCCAGTACTTC.

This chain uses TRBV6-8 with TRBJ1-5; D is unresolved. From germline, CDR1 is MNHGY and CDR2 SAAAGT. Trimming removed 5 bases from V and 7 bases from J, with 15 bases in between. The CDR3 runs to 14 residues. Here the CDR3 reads CASSHWDGDQPQHF. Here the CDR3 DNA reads TGTGCCAGCAGTCACTGGGATGGCGACCAGCCCCAGCATTTT.

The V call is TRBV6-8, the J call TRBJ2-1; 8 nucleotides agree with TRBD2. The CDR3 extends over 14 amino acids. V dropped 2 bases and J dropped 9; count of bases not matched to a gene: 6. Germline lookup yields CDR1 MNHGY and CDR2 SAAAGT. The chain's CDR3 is CASSYGAGGSEQFF. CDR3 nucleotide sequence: TGTGCCAGCAGTTACGGGGCGGGAGGCAGTGAGCAGTTCTTC.

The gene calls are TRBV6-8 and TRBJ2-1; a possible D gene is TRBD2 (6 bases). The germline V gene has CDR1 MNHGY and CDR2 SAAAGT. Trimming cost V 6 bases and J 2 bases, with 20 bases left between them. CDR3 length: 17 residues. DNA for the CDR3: TGTGCCAGCAGCTTGCGGGACGGGAAAATAACCTACAATGAGCAGTTCTTC. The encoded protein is CASSLRDGKITYNEQFF.

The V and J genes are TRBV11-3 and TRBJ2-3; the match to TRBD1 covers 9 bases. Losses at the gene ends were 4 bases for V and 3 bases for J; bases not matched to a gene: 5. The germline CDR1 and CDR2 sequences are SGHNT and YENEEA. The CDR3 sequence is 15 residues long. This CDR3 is CASSSTGGGTDTQYF. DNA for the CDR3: TGTGCCAGCAGCTCGACAGGGGGTGGGACAGATACGCAGTATTTT.

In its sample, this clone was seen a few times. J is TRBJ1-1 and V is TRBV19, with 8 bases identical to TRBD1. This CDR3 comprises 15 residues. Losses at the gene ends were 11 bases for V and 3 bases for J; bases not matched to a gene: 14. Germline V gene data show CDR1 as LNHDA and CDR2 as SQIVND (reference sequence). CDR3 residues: CASRDRGRSDTEAFF. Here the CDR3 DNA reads TGTGCCTCGAGAGACAGGGGCCGTTCGGACACTGAAGCTTTCTTT.

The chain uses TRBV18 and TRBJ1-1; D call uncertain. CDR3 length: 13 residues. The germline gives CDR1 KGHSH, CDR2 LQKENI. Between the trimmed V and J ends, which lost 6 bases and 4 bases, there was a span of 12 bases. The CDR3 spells CASSFQVGTEAFF. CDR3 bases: TGTGCCAGCTCTTTCCAGGTAGGCACTGAAGCTTTCTTT. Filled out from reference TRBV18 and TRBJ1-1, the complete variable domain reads NAGVMQNPRHLVRRRGQEARLRCSPMKGHSHVYWYRQLPEEGLKFMVYLQKENIIDESGMPKERFSAEFPKEGPSILRIQQVVRGDSAAYFCASSFQVGTEAFFGQGTRLTVV.

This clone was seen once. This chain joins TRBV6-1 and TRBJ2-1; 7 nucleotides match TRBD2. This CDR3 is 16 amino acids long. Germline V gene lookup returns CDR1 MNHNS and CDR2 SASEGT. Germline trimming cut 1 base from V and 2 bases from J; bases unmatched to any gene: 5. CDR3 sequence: CASSEESGGAYNEQFF. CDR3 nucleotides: TGTGCCAGCAGTGAAGAAAGTGGGGGGGCCTACAATGAGCAGTTCTTC.

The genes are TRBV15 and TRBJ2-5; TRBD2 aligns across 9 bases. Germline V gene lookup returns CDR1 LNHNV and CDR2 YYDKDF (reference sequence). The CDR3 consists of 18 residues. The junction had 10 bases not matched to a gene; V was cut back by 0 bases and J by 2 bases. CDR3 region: CATSRDRRASGVQETQYF. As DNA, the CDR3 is TGTGCCACCAGCAGAGATAGGCGGGCTAGCGGGGTTCAAGAGACCCAGTACTTC.

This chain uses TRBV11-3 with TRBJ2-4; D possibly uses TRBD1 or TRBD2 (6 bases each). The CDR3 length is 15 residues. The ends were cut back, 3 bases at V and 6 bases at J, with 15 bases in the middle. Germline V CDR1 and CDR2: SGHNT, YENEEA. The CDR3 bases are TGTGCCAGCAGCTTTGTTTTCGGGGGCGCAAACATTCAGTACTTC. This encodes CASSFVFGGANIQYF.

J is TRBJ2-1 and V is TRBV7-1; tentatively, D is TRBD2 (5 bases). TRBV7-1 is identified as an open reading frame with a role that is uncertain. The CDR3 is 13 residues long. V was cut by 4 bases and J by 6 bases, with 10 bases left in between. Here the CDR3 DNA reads TGTGCCAGCAGCTTAGCTAGCCTCAATGAGCAGTTCTTC. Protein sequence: CASSLASLNEQFF.

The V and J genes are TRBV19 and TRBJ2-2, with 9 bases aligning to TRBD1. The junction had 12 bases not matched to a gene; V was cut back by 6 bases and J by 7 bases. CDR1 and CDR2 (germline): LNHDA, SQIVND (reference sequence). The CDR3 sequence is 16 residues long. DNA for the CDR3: TGTGCCAGTAGGCACCTGGGACAGGGACGCGACGGGGAGCTGTTTTTT. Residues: CASRHLGQGRDGELFF.

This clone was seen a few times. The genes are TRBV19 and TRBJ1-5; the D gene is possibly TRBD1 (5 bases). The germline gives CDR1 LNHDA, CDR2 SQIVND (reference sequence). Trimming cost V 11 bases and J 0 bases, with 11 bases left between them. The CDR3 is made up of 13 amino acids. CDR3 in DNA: TGTGCCCCGACAGTCTATAGCAATCAGCCCCAGCATTTT. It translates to CAPTVYSNQPQHF.

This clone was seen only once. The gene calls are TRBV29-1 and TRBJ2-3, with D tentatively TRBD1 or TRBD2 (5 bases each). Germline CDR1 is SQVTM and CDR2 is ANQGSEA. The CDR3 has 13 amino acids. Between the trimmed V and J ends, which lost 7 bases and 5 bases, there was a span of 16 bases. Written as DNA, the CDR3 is TGCAGCGGGGGCCAGGGAGCGGTAGATACGCAGTATTTT. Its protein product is CSGGQGAVDTQYF.

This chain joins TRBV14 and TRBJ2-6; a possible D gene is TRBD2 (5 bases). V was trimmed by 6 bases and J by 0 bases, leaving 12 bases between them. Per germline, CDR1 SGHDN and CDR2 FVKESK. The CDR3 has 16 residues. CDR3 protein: CASRGSIGSGANVLTF. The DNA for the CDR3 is TGTGCCAGCAGGGGGAGCATAGGCTCTGGGGCCAACGTCCTGACTTTC.

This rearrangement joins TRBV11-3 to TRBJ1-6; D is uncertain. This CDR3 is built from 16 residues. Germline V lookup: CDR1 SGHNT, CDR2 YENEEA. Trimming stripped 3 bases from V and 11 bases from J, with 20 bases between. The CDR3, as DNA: TGTGCCAGCAGCTTCCTCCCGCGGCAGGAGCAGCCACCCCTCCACTTT. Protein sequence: CASSFLPRQEQPPLHF. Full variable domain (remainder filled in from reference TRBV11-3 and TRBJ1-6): EAGVVQSPRYKIIEKKQPVAFWCNPISGHNTLYWYLQNLGQGPELLIRYENEEAVDDSQLPKDRFSAERLKGVDSTLKIQPAELGDSAVYLCASSFLPRQEQPPLHFGNGTRLTVT.

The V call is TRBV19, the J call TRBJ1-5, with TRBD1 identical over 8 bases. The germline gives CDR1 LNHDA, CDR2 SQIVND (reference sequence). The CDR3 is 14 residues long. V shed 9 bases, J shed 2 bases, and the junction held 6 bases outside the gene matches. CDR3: CASAGGAGNQPQHF. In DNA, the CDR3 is TGTGCCAGCGCAGGGGGCGCGGGCAATCAGCCCCAGCATTTT.

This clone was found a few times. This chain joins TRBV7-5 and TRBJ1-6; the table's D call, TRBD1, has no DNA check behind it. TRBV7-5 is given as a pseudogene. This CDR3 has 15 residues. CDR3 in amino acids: CASSKSTGRNSPLHF. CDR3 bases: TGTGCCAGCAGCAAATCGACAGGGAGAAACTCACCCCTCCACTTT.

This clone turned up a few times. The CDR3 region is CSVEDAGTEHYNEQFF. In DNA, the CDR3 is TGCAGCGTTGAAGACGCCGGGACAGAGCACTACAATGAGCAGTTCTTC. The chain carries TRBV29-1 and TRBJ2-1; 7 bases line up with TRBD1. This CDR3 has 16 amino acids. Trimming took 0 bases from V and 3 from J; bases not matched to a gene: 8. From germline, CDR1 is SQVTM and CDR2 ANQGSEA.

This chain's CDR3 is CASSLAITDTQYF. Here the CDR3 DNA reads TGTGCCAGCAGTCTCGCCATCACAGATACGCAGTATTTT. This sequence joins TRBV6-8 and TRBJ2-3; D remains ambiguous. Germline-derived CDR1 and CDR2 are MNHGY and SAAAGT. CDR3 size: 13 residues. V lost 5 bases and J lost 2, with 8 bases in between.

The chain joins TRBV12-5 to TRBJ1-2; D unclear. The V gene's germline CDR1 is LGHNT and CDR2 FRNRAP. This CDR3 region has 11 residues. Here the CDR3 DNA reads TGTGCCAGCAAGGCGAACTATGGCTACACCTTC. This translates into CASKANYGYTF.

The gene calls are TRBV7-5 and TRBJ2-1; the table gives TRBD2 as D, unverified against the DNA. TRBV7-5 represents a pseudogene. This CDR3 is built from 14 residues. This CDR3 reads CASIGEGGHNEQFF. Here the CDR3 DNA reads TGTGCCAGCATCGGGGAGGGAGGTCACAATGAGCAGTTCTTC.

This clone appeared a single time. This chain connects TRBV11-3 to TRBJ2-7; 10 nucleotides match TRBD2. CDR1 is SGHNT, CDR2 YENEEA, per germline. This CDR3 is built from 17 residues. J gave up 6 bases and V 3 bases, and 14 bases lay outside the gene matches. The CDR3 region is CASSFARPLAGECEQYF. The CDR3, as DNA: TGTGCCAGCAGCTTCGCCCGACCTCTAGCGGGGGAATGCGAGCAGTACTTC.

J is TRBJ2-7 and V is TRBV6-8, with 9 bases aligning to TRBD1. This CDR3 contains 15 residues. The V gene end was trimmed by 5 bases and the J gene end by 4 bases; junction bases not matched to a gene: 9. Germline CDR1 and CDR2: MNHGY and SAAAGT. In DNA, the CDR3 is TGTGCCAGCAGTAGAACCGGGACAGGGATGTACGAGCAGTACTTC. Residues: CASSRTGTGMYEQYF.